Given below is one TCR beta chain in context. The record originates from a study of T cells in Graves' hyperthyroidism and ophthalmopathy. Across 18 months, stable Graves' hyperthyroidism was marked by no progression to ophthalmopathy. V gave up 4 bases and J gave up 2 bases, with 12 bases separating them. Germline CDR1 is LNHDA and CDR2 is SQIVND (reference sequence). The CDR3 loop spans 15 amino acids. TCR beta CDR3 regions were amplified from RNA. The HTBI primer set drove a first-round RT-PCR of the TCR CDR3. TCRdb recomputed calls from the multiplex PCR reads with MiXCR, one row per CDR3 protein. The sample holds 500,000 to 550,000 distinct CDR3 sequences, around 21% seen once.

The material sequenced was blood. The sequence came from a man aged 18 to 29 with Graves' hyperthyroidism. This sequence joins TRBV19 and TRBJ1-5; weak D call: TRBD1 (5 bases). In DNA, the CDR3 is TGTGCCAGTAGTACCGGGACGGTTGGCAATCAGCCCCAGCATTTT. It translates to CASSTGTVGNQPQHF.